Presented here are 20 T cell receptor beta chains from one specimen sequenced in a study of blood T cell repertoires in COVID-19. The assay was immunoSEQ multiplex PCR, and TCRdb's table has in-frame clones only and misses some. The sample lists tens of thousands of clones, roughly 88% seen once, with 1.9% in the top ten. The sequenced sample was peripheral blood. The receptors shown here come from a woman of 80 years or more with active or convalescent COVID-19.

This rearrangement joins TRBV6-2 or TRBV6-3 to TRBJ2-7; D remains ambiguous. CDR1 and CDR2 from the germline V gene are MNHEY and SVGEGT. The CDR3 spans 15 residues. Deletions cut 3 bases from V and 0 bases from J, with 12 bases between. The CDR3 DNA sequence: TGTGCCAGCAGTTATATGTCTTATAGCTCCTACGAGCAGTACTTC. Translation: CASSYMSYSSYEQYF.

The V and J genes are TRBV14 and TRBJ2-2; possible D gene TRBD1, 6 bases. The V end was cut by 1 base, the J end by 0 bases, with 9 bases between. Looked up from germline, CDR1 is SGHDN and CDR2 is FVKESK. This CDR3 has 16 amino acids. DNA of the CDR3: TGTGCCAGCAGCCAAGTTCCAGGGGCGAACACCGGGGAGCTGTTTTTT. As protein: CASSQVPGANTGELFF.

This clone is a singleton in its sample. V gene TRBV7-6 combines with J gene TRBJ2-3, with D unclear. This CDR3 comprises 14 residues. V was pared by 5 bases and J by 4 bases, with 13 bases between. The germline V gene encodes CDR1 SGHVS and CDR2 FNYEAQ. Here the CDR3 reads CASSQDFAPDTQYF. The CDR3 coding sequence is TGTGCCAGCAGCCAAGACTTTGCCCCAGATACGCAGTATTTT.

V is TRBV7-3 and J is TRBJ1-3, with D maybe TRBD1 (5 bases). The CDR3 is 16 amino acids. V was clipped by 4 bases and J by 0 bases, with 13 bases between them. Germline lookup yields CDR1 SGHTA and CDR2 FQGTGA. CDR3 region: CASSSQGVNSGNTIYF. In nucleotides, the CDR3 is TGTGCCAGCAGCTCCCAAGGGGTGAACTCTGGAAACACCATATATTTT.

The rearrangement joins TRBV19 to TRBJ1-5; maybe TRBD1 (6 bases). This CDR3 spans 13 amino acids. Trimming took off 7 bases at V and 6 bases at J, with 13 bases between the two ends. Germline V gene sequence: CDR1 LNHDA, CDR2 SQIVND (reference sequence). This CDR3 reads CASTDRQGQPQHF. In nucleotides, the CDR3 is TGTGCCAGTACAGACAGGCAAGGTCAGCCCCAGCATTTT.

CDR3 in amino acids: CASRLTAFYGYTF. CDR3 sequence (DNA): TGTGCCAGCAGACTGACAGCCTTCTATGGCTACACCTTC. The chain has TRBV12-3 or TRBV12-4 and TRBJ1-2, with D possibly matching TRBD1 (5 bases). The CDR3 runs to 13 residues. Trimming removed 6 bases from V and 4 bases from J, with 12 bases in between.

The rearrangement uses TRBV2 and TRBJ1-2; D is undetermined. Germline values: CDR1 SNHLY, CDR2 FYNNEI. The CDR3 spans 13 residues. V dropped 5 bases and J dropped 2 bases, with 9 bases sitting between them. CDR3 region: CASSPRENYGYTF. As DNA, the CDR3 is TGTGCCAGCAGTCCACGGGAGAACTATGGCTACACCTTC.

This clone was recorded once. The chain is built from TRBV25-1 and TRBJ1-2; 7 positions match TRBD1. With V trimmed by 4 bases and J by 4 bases, 6 bases remained unmatched. CDR1 MGHDK and CDR2 SYGVNS come from the germline V gene. There are 14 residues in the CDR3. CDR3 sequence: CASSAAGGIYGYTF. The DNA of the CDR3 is TGTGCCAGCAGTGCAGCAGGGGGAATCTATGGCTACACCTTC.

This clone was detected only a few times. V and J are TRBV19 and TRBJ1-5; maybe TRBD1 (6 bases). The CDR3 has 13 residues. V shed 1 base and J shed 7 bases, with 8 bases lying between them. The germline gives CDR1 LNHDA, CDR2 SQIVND (reference sequence). The chain's CDR3 is CASSIVTGQPQHF. DNA for the CDR3: TGTGCCAGTAGTATAGTGACAGGCCAGCCCCAGCATTTT.

The rearrangement joins TRBV3-1 (or the pseudogene TRBV3-2) to TRBJ1-5, with D perhaps TRBD1 (6 bases). V shed 4 bases and J shed 1 base, with 11 bases lying between them. The CDR3 is 15 residues long. Germline V gene data show CDR1 as LGHDT and CDR2 as YNNKEL (reference sequence). The CDR3 here is CASSLRTASNQPQHF. CDR3 in DNA: TGTGCCAGCAGCCTCCGGACAGCGAGCAATCAGCCCCAGCATTTT.

The sample holds one count of this clone. This chain joins TRBV6-5 and TRBJ2-1; perhaps TRBD1 as D (5 bases). Germline CDR1 is MNHEY and CDR2 is SVGAGI. V was trimmed by 2 bases and J by 6 bases, leaving 11 bases between them. The CDR3 contains 14 residues. CDR3 nucleotide sequence: TGTGCCAGCAGTTACCAAGGGGCCTTCAATGAGCAGTTCTTC. Translation: CASSYQGAFNEQFF.

This clone was picked up a small number of times. Germline is not matched at one junction end, which may reflect a read error. The gene calls are TRBV2 and TRBJ2-7; the match to TRBD2 covers 9 bases. Germline V gene sequence: CDR1 SNHLY, CDR2 FYNNEI. The CDR3 runs 15 residues. CDR3 DNA sequence: TGTGCCAGCAGATCAAGAGGGACTAGCTCCCACGAGCAGTACTTC. Its translation: CASRSRGTSSHEQYF.

This chain connects TRBV5-8 to TRBJ2-7, with TRBD2 identical over 10 bases. There are 14 residues in the CDR3. J lost 6 bases, V lost 6 bases, and 9 bases had no gene match. Germline assignment: CDR1 SGHTS and CDR2 YDEGEE. The CDR3 region has the DNA TGTGCCAGCAACTATGGCGGACTAGCGGCCGAGCAGTACTTC. Its protein is CASNYGGLAAEQYF.

V and J are TRBV13 and TRBJ1-2, with TRBD1 identical over 7 bases. Germline CDR1 PRHDT, CDR2 FYEKMQ (reference sequence). The V and J ends lost 7 bases and 7 bases, in that order; junction bases with no gene match: 9. The CDR3 covers 13 residues. CDR3 DNA sequence: TGTGCCAGCACCAGACAGGGATCAAGTGGCTACACCTTC. Its translation: CASTRQGSSGYTF.

The DNA for the CDR3 is TGTGCCAGCAGTTTACCCCCCCATGGCCGGGATGAGCAGTTCTTC. Translation gives CASSLPPHGRDEQFF. The rearrangement uses TRBV27 and TRBJ2-1; no clear D. V dropped 2 bases and J dropped 8 bases, with 16 bases sitting between them. In germline, CDR1 is MNHEY, CDR2 SMNVEV (reference sequence). The CDR3 loop spans 15 amino acids.

The V and J genes are TRBV24-1 and TRBJ2-5; tentative D call: TRBD2 (5 bases). The germline gives CDR1 KGHDR, CDR2 SFDVKD. This CDR3 has 16 residues. V shed 7 bases and J shed 5 bases, with 22 bases lying between them. This CDR3 reads CATSEVGYGRGETQYF. In DNA form, the CDR3 reads TGTGCCACCAGCGAAGTAGGTTACGGGCGCGGGGAGACCCAGTACTTC.

The rearrangement uses TRBV18 and TRBJ2-2, with 14 bases aligning to TRBD2. J gave up 6 bases and V 3 bases, and 3 bases lay outside the gene matches. Germline V gene sequence: CDR1 KGHSH, CDR2 LQKENI. The CDR3 has 16 residues. CDR3 coding DNA: TGTGCCAGCTCACCGACTAGCGGGAGGGCCGCCGGGGAGCTGTTTTTT. This translates into CASSPTSGRAAGELFF.

CDR3 amino acids: CASKFSVDSTDTQYF. DNA of the CDR3: TGTGCCAGTAAATTCAGCGTCGATAGCACAGATACGCAGTATTTT. This rearrangement joins TRBV19 to TRBJ2-3; unclear D gene. This CDR3 has 15 residues. V lost 7 bases to trimming and J lost 0 bases, with 14 bases between them. Germline V gene data show CDR1 as LNHDA and CDR2 as SQIVND (reference sequence).

The rearrangement uses TRBV29-1 and TRBJ1-2; TRBD1 might be the D (5 bases). CDR1 is SQVTM and CDR2 is ANQGSEA in the germline V gene. The CDR3 totals 11 residues. V lost 4 bases to trimming and J lost 4 bases, with 7 bases between them. The CDR3 bases are TGCAGCGTTGGACAGTCCTATGGCTACACCTTC. Translating it yields CSVGQSYGYTF.

The table lists this clone with many counts. The chain links TRBV27 to TRBJ1-5; D remains ambiguous. Germline V gene sequence: CDR1 MNHEY, CDR2 SMNVEV (reference sequence). The CDR3 contains 14 residues. Deletions cut 5 bases from V and 4 bases from J, with 12 bases between. The CDR3 nucleotides read TGTGCCAGCAGTCAACAGTGGGAGAATCAGCCCCAGCATTTT. This sequence encodes CASSQQWENQPQHF.